A selection of T cell receptor beta chains follows, all from one sample in a study of T cells in Graves' hyperthyroidism and ophthalmopathy. Via MiXCR, TCRdb re-called the multiplex PCR reads, giving one row per CDR3 protein. The data contain hundreds of thousands of distinct CDR3 sequences, less than 20% of them seen just once; the ten biggest clones take up 7.5% to 8%. Sequencing was carried out using blood. The origin of the receptors is a woman under 30 with Graves' hyperthyroidism. The CDR3 runs from the conserved cysteine through the conserved F or W. Fields, in order: CDR3 protein, CDR3 DNA, J gene, D gene, clone size, V gene. D genes are given only for firm matches. A row's size may be missing; if present it is once, few, many or a size class.

CDR3aa: CASSPERGLNTEAFF
CDR3nt: TGTGCCAGCTCACCGGAGAGAGGATTGAACACTGAAGCTTTCTTT
j_gene: TRBJ1-1
d_gene: .
abundance: many
v_gene: TRBV18

CDR3aa: CASSFILALGVSDTQYF
CDR3nt: TGTGCCAGCAGTTTTATCCTAGCGTTAGGAGTCTCAGATACGCAGTATTTT
j_gene: TRBJ2-3
d_gene: .
abundance: .
v_gene: TRBV28

CDR3aa: CASSFGGLALQETQYF
CDR3nt: TGTGCCAGCAGCTTCGGGGGGCTAGCGCTACAAGAGACCCAGTACTTC
j_gene: TRBJ2-5
d_gene: .
abundance: .
v_gene: TRBV5-4

CDR3aa: CASSLGGGLQEVTF
CDR3nt: TGTGCCAGCAGCTTAGGTGGGGGGCTCCAGGAGGTCACCTTC
j_gene: TRBJ1-2
d_gene: .
abundance: few
v_gene: TRBV7-6

CDR3aa: CASSRGLQGVYEQYF
CDR3nt: TGTGCCAGCAGTCGCGGATTACAGGGGGTCTACGAGCAGTACTTC
j_gene: TRBJ2-7
d_gene: TRBD1
abundance: .
v_gene: TRBV3-1

CDR3aa: CASGGESVAASYEQYF
CDR3nt: TGTGCCAGCGGCGGGGAGAGCGTCGCAGCTTCCTACGAGCAGTACTTC
j_gene: TRBJ2-7
d_gene: .
abundance: many
v_gene: TRBV2

CDR3aa: CSATQGSGNTIYF
CDR3nt: TGCAGTGCTACTCAGGGTTCTGGAAACACCATATATTTT
j_gene: TRBJ1-3
d_gene: .
abundance: many
v_gene: TRBV20-1

CDR3aa: CAWMGRETQYF
CDR3nt: TGTGCCTGGATGGGTAGGGAGACCCAGTACTTC
j_gene: TRBJ2-5
d_gene: .
abundance: .
v_gene: TRBV30

CDR3aa: CASSMSPSGGLETQYF
CDR3nt: TGCGCCAGCAGCATGTCGCCTAGCGGGGGACTAGAGACCCAGTACTTC
j_gene: TRBJ2-5
d_gene: TRBD2
abundance: .
v_gene: TRBV5-1

CDR3aa: CASSPGPRAYNEQFF
CDR3nt: TGTGCCAGCTCACCAGGACCGAGGGCCTACAATGAGCAGTTCTTC
j_gene: TRBJ2-1
d_gene: .
abundance: many
v_gene: TRBV18

CDR3aa: CSARPAVADTQYF
CDR3nt: TGCAGTGCTAGACCTGCAGTGGCAGATACGCAGTATTTT
j_gene: TRBJ2-3
d_gene: .
abundance: many
v_gene: TRBV20-1

CDR3aa: CASSYSLEDPTDTQYF
CDR3nt: TGTGCCAGCAGTTACTCGCTGGAGGACCCCACAGATACGCAGTATTTT
j_gene: TRBJ2-3
d_gene: .
abundance: .
v_gene: TRBV6-2/TRBV6-3

CDR3aa: CAISLSSGGSPLHF
CDR3nt: TGTGCCATCAGCCTCTCTAGTGGAGGTTCACCCCTCCACTTT
j_gene: TRBJ1-6
d_gene: .
abundance: many
v_gene: TRBV10-3

CDR3aa: CASSLTGTGGETQYF
CDR3nt: TGTGCCAGCAGCTTAACCGGGACCGGTGGGGAGACCCAGTACTTC
j_gene: TRBJ2-5
d_gene: .
abundance: many
v_gene: TRBV7-9

CDR3aa: CASSPLFETQETQYF
CDR3nt: TGTGCCAGCTCACCATTATTCGAGACCCAAGAGACCCAGTACTTC
j_gene: TRBJ2-5
d_gene: .
abundance: many
v_gene: TRBV18

CDR3aa: CASSYSIGQGVNYGYTF
CDR3nt: TGTGCCAGCAGTTACTCGATTGGACAGGGAGTTAACTATGGCTACACCTTC
j_gene: TRBJ1-2
d_gene: TRBD1
abundance: many
v_gene: TRBV6-5

CDR3aa: CAISRQGSDYGYTF
CDR3nt: TGTGCCATCAGCCGACAGGGCTCTGACTATGGCTACACCTTC
j_gene: TRBJ1-2
d_gene: TRBD1
abundance: many
v_gene: TRBV10-3

CDR3aa: CASSQGGRGDTQYF
CDR3nt: TGCGCCAGCAGCCAAGGCGGCAGGGGGGATACGCAGTATTTT
j_gene: TRBJ2-3
d_gene: TRBD1
abundance: .
v_gene: TRBV4-1

CDR3aa: CASNPRGQGNNEQFF
CDR3nt: TGTGCCAGTAACCCTCGGGGACAGGGGAACAATGAGCAGTTCTTC
j_gene: TRBJ2-1
d_gene: TRBD1
abundance: few
v_gene: TRBV19

CDR3aa: CASSLGSSGSAETQYF
CDR3nt: TGTGCCAGCAGCTTAGGTTCTAGCGGGAGTGCAGAGACCCAGTACTTC
j_gene: TRBJ2-5
d_gene: TRBD2
abundance: many
v_gene: TRBV11-2

CDR3aa: CASSEPITSGGTDTQYF
CDR3nt: TGTGCCAGCAGCGAACCCATTACTAGCGGCGGCACAGATACGCAGTATTTT
j_gene: TRBJ2-3
d_gene: TRBD2
abundance: few
v_gene: TRBV9

CDR3aa: CAITRQGDYGYTF
CDR3nt: TGTGCCATCACCCGACAGGGGGACTATGGCTACACCTTC
j_gene: TRBJ1-2
d_gene: TRBD1
abundance: .
v_gene: TRBV10-3

CDR3aa: CASSPTGPLYGYTF
CDR3nt: TGTGCCAGCAGTCCGACAGGGCCCCTCTATGGCTACACCTTC
j_gene: TRBJ1-2
d_gene: TRBD1
abundance: many
v_gene: TRBV28

CDR3aa: CASSLVGLDEAFF
CDR3nt: TGTGCCAGCAGCTTAGTGGGGTTAGATGAAGCTTTCTTT
j_gene: TRBJ1-1
d_gene: .
abundance: many
v_gene: TRBV7-8

CDR3aa: CASKQVLATDTQYF
CDR3nt: TGCGCCAGCAAACAGGTCCTCGCCACAGATACGCAGTATTTT
j_gene: TRBJ2-3
d_gene: .
abundance: few
v_gene: TRBV5-1

CDR3aa: CASSPTGTSGSTDTQYF
CDR3nt: TGTGCCAGCAGCCCCACAGGGACTAGCGGTAGCACAGATACGCAGTATTTT
j_gene: TRBJ2-3
d_gene: TRBD2
abundance: many
v_gene: TRBV13

CDR3aa: CAWSVLSINQPQHF
CDR3nt: TGTGCCTGGAGTGTATTAAGTATCAATCAGCCCCAGCATTTT
j_gene: TRBJ1-5
d_gene: .
abundance: .
v_gene: TRBV30

CDR3aa: CASSSRTSGGNNEQFF
CDR3nt: TGCGCCAGCAGCTCAAGGACTAGCGGGGGGAACAATGAGCAGTTCTTC
j_gene: TRBJ2-1
d_gene: TRBD2
abundance: few
v_gene: TRBV5-1

CDR3aa: CASSIDGEDTQYF
CDR3nt: TGTGCCAGTAGTATAGACGGAGAGGATACGCAGTATTTT
j_gene: TRBJ2-3
d_gene: .
abundance: few
v_gene: TRBV19

CDR3aa: CASGPAYEQYF
CDR3nt: TGTGCCAGCGGCCCCGCCTACGAGCAGTACTTC
j_gene: TRBJ2-7
d_gene: .
abundance: many
v_gene: TRBV6-1

CDR3aa: CASSEFMESGHLFF
CDR3nt: TGTGCCAGCAGTGAATTTATGGAGAGTGGGCATCTGTTTTTT
j_gene: TRBJ2-2
d_gene: .
abundance: .
v_gene: TRBV25-1

CDR3aa: CASSEPNWRVADTQYF
CDR3nt: TGTGCCAGCAGTGAACCCAATTGGCGGGTGGCAGATACGCAGTATTTT
j_gene: TRBJ2-3
d_gene: .
abundance: .
v_gene: TRBV6-1

CDR3aa: CASRGGNTIYF
CDR3nt: TGTGCCAGCAGGGGTGGAAACACCATATATTTT
j_gene: TRBJ1-3
d_gene: .
abundance: many
v_gene: TRBV12-3/TRBV12-4

CDR3aa: CASSPPLMNTEAFF
CDR3nt: TGTGCCAGCTCACCACCTCTAATGAACACTGAAGCTTTCTTT
j_gene: TRBJ1-1
d_gene: .
abundance: many
v_gene: TRBV18

CDR3aa: CASSLVSGTGETDTQYF
CDR3nt: TGCGCCAGCAGCTTGGTCTCCGGGACAGGGGAGACAGATACGCAGTATTTT
j_gene: TRBJ2-3
d_gene: TRBD1
abundance: many
v_gene: TRBV5-1

CDR3aa: CSVVGGTGEAFF
CDR3nt: TGCAGCGTTGTAGGAGGAACAGGGGAAGCTTTCTTT
j_gene: TRBJ1-1
d_gene: .
abundance: .
v_gene: TRBV29-1

CDR3aa: CATSDPRDSPKETQYF
CDR3nt: TGTGCCACCAGTGACCCCCGGGACAGCCCCAAAGAGACCCAGTACTTC
j_gene: TRBJ2-5
d_gene: TRBD1
abundance: many
v_gene: TRBV24-1

CDR3aa: CASLRKPNTEAFF
CDR3nt: TGTGCCAGCCTCCGGAAGCCGAACACTGAAGCTTTCTTT
j_gene: TRBJ1-1
d_gene: .
abundance: .
v_gene: TRBV11-3

CDR3aa: CASSLGDMGVYQETQYF
CDR3nt: TGTGCCAGCAGCTTAGGGGATATGGGGGTGTACCAAGAGACCCAGTACTTC
j_gene: TRBJ2-5
d_gene: .
abundance: .
v_gene: TRBV7-9

CDR3aa: CASSLAGADGNEQYF
CDR3nt: TGTGCCAGCAGCCTAGCGGGGGCGGACGGTAATGAGCAGTACTTC
j_gene: TRBJ2-7
d_gene: TRBD2
abundance: .
v_gene: TRBV7-3

CDR3aa: CASSLAFRTVGGYTF
CDR3nt: TGTGCCAGCAGTTTAGCATTCAGGACTGTCGGCGGCTACACCTTC
j_gene: TRBJ1-2
d_gene: .
abundance: many
v_gene: TRBV12-3/TRBV12-4

CDR3aa: CSARLAGGPHEQFF
CDR3nt: TGCAGTGCTAGGCTAGCGGGAGGGCCCCATGAGCAGTTCTTC
j_gene: TRBJ2-1
d_gene: TRBD2
abundance: many
v_gene: TRBV20-1

CDR3aa: CASTPTSGRWEQYF
CDR3nt: TGTGCCAGTACTCCGACTAGCGGGAGGTGGGAGCAGTACTTC
j_gene: TRBJ2-7
d_gene: TRBD2
abundance: few
v_gene: TRBV19

CDR3aa: CASRGDLAKNIQYF
CDR3nt: TGTGCCAGCAGGGGGGACTTAGCCAAAAACATTCAGTACTTC
j_gene: TRBJ2-4
d_gene: .
abundance: many
v_gene: TRBV28

CDR3aa: CASSFSGPSYEQYF
CDR3nt: TGTGCCAGCAGTTTCAGCGGCCCCTCCTACGAGCAGTACTTC
j_gene: TRBJ2-7
d_gene: .
abundance: many
v_gene: TRBV27